Listed here are 28 T cell receptor beta chains from one sample, sequenced in a study of T-cell memory formation after mild COVID-19. MiXCR, applied by TCRdb to the 5' RACE reads, yields one record per CDR3 protein. Of 350,000 or so distinct CDR3 sequences in the sample, roughly 19% were seen once. Input material: PBMCs or a T cell subset sorted from them (not recorded which). Receptors originate from a man aged 18 to 29 who had mild COVID-19 (a few samples of this study predate the infection). Cell type and time point are not known.

The CDR3 bases are TGTGCCACCAGTGATACCGGGGATGGCGAAAAACTGTTTTTT. Protein product: CATSDTGDGEKLFF. This chain joins TRBV24-1 and TRBJ1-4, with unresolved D. Germline lookup yields CDR1 KGHDR and CDR2 SFDVKD. This CDR3 spans 14 amino acids. The V end was cut by 3 bases, the J end by 8 bases, with 12 bases between.

This clonotype was picked up many times. The chain employs TRBV20-1 and TRBJ2-1, with D possibly matching TRBD2 (5 bases). The V gene lost 0 bases and the J gene lost 9 bases, with 12 bases spanning the gap. Germline V CDR1 and CDR2: DFQATT, SNEGSKA (reference sequence). This CDR3 contains 13 residues. The CDR3 here is CSARDPSGIEQFF. DNA for the CDR3: TGCAGTGCTAGAGATCCAAGCGGAATTGAGCAGTTCTTC.

The chain recombines TRBV6-5 with TRBJ1-2; possible D gene TRBD1, 5 bases. Germline V CDR1 and CDR2: MNHEY, SVGAGI. This CDR3 spans 12 amino acids. V lost 3 bases and J lost 8, with 10 bases in between. CDR3 sequence reads: CASSYQGSGYTF. The CDR3 nucleotides read TGTGCCAGCAGTTATCAGGGTTCCGGCTACACCTTC.

J is TRBJ2-7 and V is TRBV6-2 or TRBV6-3; perhaps TRBD1 as D (7 bases). Germline V gene data show CDR1 as MNHEY and CDR2 as SVGEGT. The CDR3 consists of 16 residues. Trimming shortened V by 6 bases and J by 9 bases, and 27 bases separated the two germline ends. CDR3 in amino acids: CASRPPPAGGPWWQYF. The CDR3 DNA reads as TGTGCCAGCAGACCTCCCCCCGCAGGGGGGCCGTGGTGGCAGTACTTC.

The V gene is TRBV12-3 or TRBV12-4, the J gene TRBJ1-5; D is perhaps TRBD1 (6 bases). This CDR3 comprises 16 residues. V was clipped by 3 bases and J by 3 bases, with 15 bases between them. CDR3 sequence: CASSFGGGQFNQPQHF. DNA of the CDR3: TGTGCCAGCAGTTTCGGTGGTGGACAGTTCAATCAGCCCCAGCATTTT.

This clonotype occurred many times. The chain recombines TRBV7-9 with TRBJ1-1; 7 nucleotides match TRBD1. CDR3 length equals 14 residues. Germline V gives CDR1 SEHNR, CDR2 FQNEAQ (reference sequence). Trimming took 5 bases from V and 0 from J; bases not matched to a gene: 3. The CDR3 region is CASSVGQVNTEAFF. The CDR3 region has the DNA TGTGCCAGCAGCGTCGGACAGGTGAACACTGAAGCTTTCTTT.

This clonotype has only a few counts. The chain carries TRBV5-1 and TRBJ2-2; D gene uncertain. The germline V gene has CDR1 SGHRS and CDR2 YFSETQ. The CDR3 totals 12 residues. Trimming cost V 5 bases and J 5 bases, with 7 bases left between them. In nucleotides, the CDR3 is TGCGCCAGCAGAACTGGAACCGGGGAGCTGTTTTTT. This gives the protein CASRTGTGELFF.

The chain employs TRBV4-3 and TRBJ1-2; 10 nucleotides agree with TRBD1. V gave up 1 base and J gave up 5 bases; unmatched junction bases: 7. Germline CDR1 and CDR2: LGHNA and YSLEER. CDR3 size: 16 residues. In nucleotides, the CDR3 is TGCGCCAGCAGCCAAGCTGCCGGGACAGGGGAGTATGGCTACACCTTC. The encoded protein is CASSQAAGTGEYGYTF.

The rearrangement joins TRBV12-3 or TRBV12-4 to TRBJ1-4; D is unclear. V lost 8 bases to trimming and J lost 8 bases, with 24 bases between them. The CDR3 is made up of 16 amino acids. CDR3 residues: CASPRYSRVGPEKLFF. DNA for the CDR3: TGTGCCAGCCCCCGGTACTCGAGGGTAGGTCCAGAAAAACTGTTTTTT.

V and J are TRBV20-1 and TRBJ2-7; possibly TRBD1 or TRBD2 for D (5 bases each). V lost 3 bases to trimming and J lost 2 bases, with 17 bases between them. Germline V gene data show CDR1 as DFQATT and CDR2 as SNEGSKA (reference sequence). The CDR3 runs to 15 residues. CDR3 DNA sequence: TGCAGTGCTAGGTTTCCGGGACGGTCTACCTACGAGCAGTACTTC. This codes for CSARFPGRSTYEQYF.

V usage is TRBV6-6 and J usage is TRBJ2-7; possible D gene TRBD2, 6 bases. Trimming removed 6 bases at V and 3 bases at J, with 12 bases between. The germline CDR1 and CDR2 sequences are MNHNY and SVGAGI (reference sequence). The CDR3 has 13 amino acids. The CDR3 DNA follows: TGTGCCAGCAGCGAACGGAGGGTCTACGAGCAGTACGTC. This sequence encodes CASSERRVYEQYV.

V and J are TRBV9 and TRBJ1-6, with 9 bases fitting TRBD1. In germline, CDR1 is SGDLS, CDR2 YYNGEE. V was pared by 0 bases and J by 9 bases, with 7 bases of the junction left unmatched. CDR3 size: 16 residues. Here the CDR3 DNA reads TGTGCCAGCAGCGTAGACGGGACAGGGTTCGGTTCACCCCTCCACTTT. Translating gives CASSVDGTGFGSPLHF.

This clonotype has a handful of counts. The V and J genes are TRBV7-9 and TRBJ2-7; D is perhaps TRBD2 (7 bases). This CDR3 has 16 residues. Germline assignment: CDR1 SEHNR and CDR2 FQNEAQ (reference sequence). With 7 bases removed from V and 0 bases from J, the gap between germline ends came to 19 bases. CDR3 nucleotide sequence: TGTGCCAGCAACCCCCCGCTGGGGGGGGCCTCCTACGAGCAGTACTTC. It specifies CASNPPLGGASYEQYF.

This clonotype was counted between two and nine times. This chain connects TRBV7-2 to TRBJ1-2, with 8 positions matching TRBD1. The CDR3 covers 15 residues. Germline CDR1 is SGHTA and CDR2 is FQGNSA. J lost 4 bases, V lost 4 bases, and 8 bases had no gene match. In DNA, the CDR3 is TGTGCCAGCAGCTCTTACGGACAGGGTGGCTATGGCTACACCTTC. Its translation is CASSSYGQGGYGYTF. Variable domain in full (rest from reference TRBV7-2 and TRBJ1-2): GAGVSQSPSNKVTEKGKDVELRCDPISGHTALYWYRQSLGQGLEFLIYFQGNSAPDKSGLPSDRFSAERTGGSVSTLTIQRTQQEDSAVYLCASSSYGQGGYGYTFGSGTRLTVV.

This clonotype was observed a handful of times. Here the CDR3 reads CATSVGGKGSNQPQHF. CDR3 DNA: TGTGCCACCAGTGTCGGGGGGAAGGGGAGCAATCAGCCCCAGCATTTT. The rearrangement joins TRBV24-1 to TRBJ1-5; maybe TRBD1 (5 bases). The CDR3 is 16 residues long. Germline-derived CDR1 and CDR2 are KGHDR and SFDVKD. V was clipped by 5 bases and J by 1 base, with 14 bases between them.

The chain links TRBV6-5 to TRBJ2-2, with D maybe TRBD2 (5 bases). The CDR3 is made up of 13 amino acids. Germline CDR1 and CDR2: MNHEY and SVGAGI. V lost 10 bases and J lost 4, with 13 bases in between. The CDR3 DNA reads TGTGCCAATTATGGGAGAGCCACCGGGGAGCTGTTTTTT. Translated: CANYGRATGELFF.

The CDR3 coding sequence is TGTGCCAGCAGCTTAGCGGGACAGACAGACGAGCAGTACTTC. Its translation is CASSLAGQTDEQYF. The chain joins TRBV7-9 to TRBJ2-7, with TRBD1 identical over 7 bases. J gave up 5 bases and V 0 bases, and 4 bases lay outside the gene matches. CDR3 length equals 14 residues. Germline V lookup: CDR1 SEHNR, CDR2 FQNEAQ (reference sequence).

The chain carries TRBV24-1 and TRBJ1-2, with D maybe TRBD1 (5 bases). CDR3 length: 13 residues. The germline V gene has CDR1 KGHDR and CDR2 SFDVKD. Trimming took off 7 bases at V and 4 bases at J, with 12 bases between the two ends. CDR3 DNA sequence: TGTGCCACCAGCGAAGCAGGGTTCTATGGCTACACCTTC. The encoded protein is CATSEAGFYGYTF.

The chain couples TRBV7-9 to TRBJ2-4, with D perhaps TRBD1 (5 bases). The CDR3 sequence is 12 residues long. V shed 6 bases and J shed 5 bases, with 8 bases lying between them. Germline-derived CDR1 and CDR2 are SEHNR and FQNEAQ (reference sequence). In nucleotides, the CDR3 is TGTGCCAGCAGTAAACAGGAAAACATTCAGTACTTC. Its protein is CASSKQENIQYF.

The rearrangement links TRBV12-3 or TRBV12-4 to TRBJ2-7; 9 bases map to TRBD1. The CDR3 consists of 17 residues. Trimming at V came to 7 bases and at J to 4 bases, leaving 17 bases not matched to a gene. The CDR3 is CASISSVTGGVGYEQYV. The CDR3 DNA is TGTGCCAGCATCTCATCCGTGACAGGGGGAGTAGGTTACGAGCAGTACGTC.

This clonotype was observed a few times. The chain carries TRBV5-5 and TRBJ1-5; unclear D gene. Trimming took off 1 base at V and 2 bases at J, with 10 bases between the two ends. Germline V gene sequence: CDR1 SGHKS, CDR2 YYEKEE (reference sequence). The length of the CDR3 is 15 residues. CDR3 bases: TGTGCCAGCAGCTTGTTCCTTGTTGGCAATCAGCCCCAGCATTTT. Translated, it gives CASSLFLVGNQPQHF.

V gene TRBV6-5 combines with J gene TRBJ1-3; D might be TRBD1 (6 bases). With 6 bases removed from V and 2 bases from J, the gap between germline ends came to 14 bases. CDR1 MNHEY and CDR2 SVGAGI come from the germline V gene. The CDR3 runs 15 residues. In DNA, the CDR3 is TGTGCCAGCAGCTCTACAGGGTCCACTGGAAACACCATATATTTT. The encoded protein is CASSSTGSTGNTIYF.

The gene calls are TRBV7-2 and TRBJ1-3, with a weak D call TRBD1 (5 bases). Per germline, CDR1 SGHTA and CDR2 FQGNSA. V lost 2 bases and J 0 bases, leaving 11 bases between the germline ends. This CDR3 comprises 16 residues. CDR3 coding DNA: TGTGCCAGCAGCTTAACAGGTGCCTACTCTGGAAACACCATATATTTT. Translation gives CASSLTGAYSGNTIYF.

In its sample, this clonotype was seen a few times. V usage is TRBV7-9 and J usage is TRBJ2-3; D gene unclear. Germline CDR1 is SEHNR and CDR2 is FQNEAQ (reference sequence). There are 14 residues in the CDR3. Trimming stripped 1 base from V and 0 bases from J, with 5 bases between. The CDR3 DNA sequence: TGTGCCAGCAGCTTAGGATACAGCACAGATACGCAGTATTTT. As protein: CASSLGYSTDTQYF.

The chain uses TRBV6-5 and TRBJ2-1, with a weak D call TRBD1 (6 bases). V lost 2 bases, J lost 4 bases, and 21 bases lay in between. Germline V gene sequence: CDR1 MNHEY, CDR2 SVGAGI. The CDR3 sequence is 18 residues long. The DNA for the CDR3 is TGTGCCAGCAGTTACCTGGAAGCTGACAGGACATTGTACAATGAGCAGTTCTTC. Protein sequence: CASSYLEADRTLYNEQFF.

This clonotype showed up just a few times. The V gene is TRBV5-1, the J gene TRBJ2-1; 16 bases fit TRBD2. This CDR3 has 16 amino acids. Germline lookup yields CDR1 SGHRS and CDR2 YFSETQ. V lost 3 bases and J lost 9; bases outside the gene matches: 6. The CDR3 reads CASSWGLAGGPGEQFF. For the CDR3, the DNA is TGCGCCAGCAGCTGGGGACTAGCGGGGGGGCCAGGTGAGCAGTTCTTC.

A few counts support this clonotype. This chain uses TRBV12-3 or TRBV12-4 with TRBJ2-1; 8 nucleotides align to TRBD1. Trimming at V came to 5 bases and at J to 0 bases, leaving 9 bases not matched to a gene. This CDR3 region has 17 residues. CDR3 residues: CASSDPRTGLSYNEQFF. The CDR3 DNA follows: TGTGCCAGCAGTGACCCTAGGACAGGGCTCTCCTACAATGAGCAGTTCTTC.

Details on this clonotype: An end of the junction differs from the germline gene, which may be a read error. The chain couples TRBV7-7 to TRBJ2-3, with 7 bases fitting TRBD2. The germline CDR1 and CDR2 sequences are SSHAT and FNYEAQ (reference sequence). This CDR3 has 16 residues. The CDR3 DNA sequence: TGTGCTAGCAGCCCACAGCCCACGGGGGGTACAGATACGCAGTATTTT. This sequence encodes CASSPQPTGGTDTQYF.